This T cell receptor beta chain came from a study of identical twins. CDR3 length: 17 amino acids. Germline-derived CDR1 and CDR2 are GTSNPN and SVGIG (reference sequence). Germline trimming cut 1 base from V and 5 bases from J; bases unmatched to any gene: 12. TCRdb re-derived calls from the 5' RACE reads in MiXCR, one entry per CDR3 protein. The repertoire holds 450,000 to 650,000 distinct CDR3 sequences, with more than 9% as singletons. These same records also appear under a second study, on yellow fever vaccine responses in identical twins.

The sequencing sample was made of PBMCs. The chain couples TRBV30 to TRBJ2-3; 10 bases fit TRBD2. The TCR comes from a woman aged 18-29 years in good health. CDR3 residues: CAWSATGLARPRDTQYF. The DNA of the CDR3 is TGTGCCTGGAGTGCGACGGGACTAGCGAGACCGCGAGATACGCAGTATTTT. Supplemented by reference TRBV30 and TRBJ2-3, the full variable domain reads SQTIHQWPATLVQPVGSPLSLECTVEGTSNPNLYWYRQAAGRGLQLLFYSVGIGQISSEVPQNLSASRPQDRQFILSSKKLLLSDSGFYLCAWSATGLARPRDTQYFGPGTRLTVL.